The entry that follows covers one TCR beta chain sequence. What antigen it recognizes has not been identified. One base away there is no much larger clone; base qualities are not given. These data are taken from a study of tumor and adjacent non-tumor tissue in lung cancer (dated by TCRdb to 2016 to 2018). About the study as a whole: Of the cohort, around 12 patients had adenocarcinoma, 2 had squamous cell carcinoma and 1 had small cell lung cancer. Bulk TCRbeta repertoires were compared between lung tumor tissue and matched distant non-tumor lung tissue obtained from about 16 lung cancer patients. TCRbeta CDR3 sequencing was performed on 25 to 30 paired specimens, with one tumor sample and one normal lung sample collected per patient. Among the roughly 15 patients, ages ranged from about 31 to 76 years, roughly 10 were men and 5 were women, and disease was TNM stage I to III. In total, sequencing yielded over 95 million productive TCRbeta reads, which works out to an average of about 4.2 million reads per sample.

Overall results and qualifications from the work: TCR diversity was significantly higher in younger patients, and higher tumor TCR diversity was associated with shorter overall and disease-free survival. Neither the sequencing platform nor unique molecular identifiers are mentioned in the methods. Only roughly 16 patients were included in the cohort, and the need for larger samples and more detailed clinical data was noted by the authors. Because peripheral blood was not sequenced, the blood TCRbeta repertoires of the lung cancer patients in the study went unexamined. In normal lung, the top 100 clones accounted for a significantly larger cumulative share of the repertoire than in tumor tissue. Tumor tissue showed significantly greater TCR diversity (inverse Simpson) than normal lung tissue (about 400 vs 180, P = 0.0075, Mann-Whitney U test).

RNA was extracted from bulk unsorted tissue and checked for quality with a NanoDrop ND-1000 and an Agilent 2100. Newly diagnosed lung cancer patients without prior chemotherapy who had been admitted for thoracic surgery in China between August and November 2014 were enrolled as donors. The study excluded patients who had received radiotherapy or chemotherapy before or who had another cancer at the same time. Pieces of surgical tissue measuring about 1-2.1 cm3 were kept in RNAlater solution and held at -80 degrees C until needed. Library method: multiplex PCR. Sequencing used an Illumina HiSeq 2500. TCRbeta libraries were constructed through three rounds of nested PCR with primers (Table S4) according to protocols adapted from ARM-PCR. PCR products of 200-500 bp were gel-excised and purified with the QIAquick gel extraction kit before sequencing. In the source study's methods: Trimmomatic was used to clean the reads, FLASH was used to merge the reads into complete CDR3 sequences, and MiTCR was used to assign the reads to V(D)J germline segments. Clonal diversity was calculated as the inverse Simpson's index using VDJtools. In-frame sequences without a premature stop codon were defined as productive reads. TCRdb's own reprocessing of the public reads used fastp at Q25 and MiXCR and kept productive beta chains. All rows with the same CDR3 protein become a single entry with the most common DNA and genes. The V and J calls here are based on TCRdb, not the publication. A total of under 150,000 distinct CDR3 sequences appear in this sample, about 66% of them only once. The top ten clones comprise roughly 13% of the sample.

The junction shows trimming of 3 bases on V and 14 bases on J, plus 16 bases between the germline ends. There are 12 amino acids in the CDR3, from cysteine to phenylalanine inclusive. The CDR3 DNA has 36 bases and is translated from base 1. CDR1 and CDR2, looked up from the germline V gene, are SGHAT and FQNNGV. The rearranged chain carries TRBV11-2 and TRBJ1-1, with an unclear D gene assignment. The sample comprised lung tumor tissue. This sequence originates from a man aged 25-45 years with non-small cell lung cancer. The DNA reads as follows: TGTGCCAGCAGCTTCAATGGCACTGAAGACTTCTTT. Its product reads: CASSFNGTEDFF.